The 26 T cell receptor beta chains given below trace back to one sample, sequenced in a study of cytomegalovirus exposure and HLA in healthy donors. A multiplex PCR was run with 60 Vbeta primers and 13 Jbeta primers. Profiling relied on immunoSEQ multiplex PCR, and the TCRdb table lists in-frame clones only, not all of them. The sample records around 140,000 clones, 85% to 90% being singletons. The specimen was PBMCs. All receptors come from a woman in her twenties or thirties in good health and CMV-seronegative.

This clone appeared a single time. The rearrangement uses TRBV9 and TRBJ2-1; 7 bases fit TRBD2. With V trimmed by 4 bases and J by 6 bases, 19 bases remained unmatched. The germline gives CDR1 SGDLS, CDR2 YYNGEE. This CDR3 region has 18 residues. Here the CDR3 reads CASSTQRGEGRAGNEQFF. CDR3 in DNA: TGTGCCAGCAGCACCCAAAGGGGCGAGGGGAGGGCCGGCAATGAGCAGTTCTTC.

For the CDR3, the DNA is TGTGCCAGCAGCCTCCCAGGTGGGAGTTCCCAAACTAATGAAAAACTGTTTTTT. Protein product: CASSLPGGSSQTNEKLFF. The rearrangement links TRBV7-9 to TRBJ1-4; D uncertain. Germline V lookup: CDR1 SEHNR, CDR2 FQNEAQ (reference sequence). The CDR3 has 18 residues. Trimming took off 5 bases at V and 1 base at J, with 20 bases between the two ends. Drawing the rest from reference TRBV7-9 and TRBJ1-4, the complete variable domain is DTGVSQNPRHKITKRGQNVTFRCDPISEHNRLYWYRQTLGQGPEFLTYFQNEAQLEKSRLLSDRFSAERPKGSFSTLEIQRTEQGDSAMYLCASSLPGGSSQTNEKLFFGSGTQLSVL.

The chain has TRBV10-3 and TRBJ2-7, with 8 bases identical to TRBD2. The germline V gene encodes CDR1 ENHRY and CDR2 SYGVKD. V trimming: 3 bases; J trimming: 2 bases; junction bases outside the gene matches: 6. The CDR3 sequence is 15 residues long. CDR3 coding DNA: TGTGCCATCAGTGACGCAGCGGGGGCCACCTACGAGCAGTACTTC. Amino acids: CAISDAAGATYEQYF.

This clone was seen more than once but under ten times. This chain links TRBV10-3 with TRBJ1-5; a weak D match, TRBD1 (5 bases). Deletions cut 2 bases from V and 2 bases from J, with 7 bases between. There are 14 residues in the CDR3. The germline V gene has CDR1 ENHRY and CDR2 SYGVKD. The CDR3 is CAISEGAGNQPQHF. DNA for the CDR3: TGTGCCATCAGTGAGGGGGCAGGCAATCAGCCCCAGCATTTT.

The chain has TRBV5-1 and TRBJ2-2; TRBD1 matches at 7 bases. The CDR3 spans 18 residues. J lost 4 bases, V lost 2 bases, and 14 bases had no gene match. The germline CDR1 and CDR2 sequences are SGHRS and YFSETQ. The CDR3 here is CASSFSYSTGDSTGELFF. The CDR3 DNA is TGCGCCAGCAGCTTTTCTTACTCTACAGGGGACAGCACCGGGGAGCTGTTTTTT.

J is TRBJ2-7 and V is TRBV5-1; 9 bases fit TRBD1. From germline, CDR1 is SGHRS and CDR2 YFSETQ. Germline trimming cut 3 bases from V and 5 bases from J; bases unmatched to any gene: 6. CDR3 length: 14 amino acids. The CDR3 here is CASSSGTGLNEQYF. The CDR3 DNA reads TGCGCCAGCAGCTCCGGGACAGGGCTGAACGAGCAGTACTTC.

J is TRBJ2-2 and V is TRBV15; 7 nucleotides line up with TRBD1. The CDR3 covers 15 residues. Losses at the gene ends were 2 bases for V and 1 base for J; bases not matched to a gene: 1. The V gene's germline CDR1 is LNHNV and CDR2 YYDKDF (reference sequence). The chain's CDR3 is CATSRQGVNTGELFF. The CDR3 bases are TGTGCCACCAGCAGACAGGGGGTGAACACCGGGGAGCTGTTTTTT.

The CDR3 bases are TGTGCCAGCAGGGCGGGGTTAGGCTACGAGCAGTACTTC. Amino acids: CASRAGLGYEQYF. This chain uses TRBV2 with TRBJ2-7, with D possibly TRBD2 on 6 matching bases. With 6 bases removed from V and 3 bases from J, the gap between germline ends came to 12 bases. The CDR3 sequence is 13 residues long. Germline CDR1 SNHLY, CDR2 FYNNEI. The full variable domain, in which reference TRBV2 and TRBJ2-7 provide the parts outside the CDR3, is EPEVTQTPSHQVTQMGQEVILRCVPISNHLYFYWYRQILGQKVEFLVSFYNNEISEKSEIFDDQFSVERPDGSNFTLKIRSTKLEDSAMYFCASRAGLGYEQYFGPGTRLTVT.

This chain uses TRBV10-3 with TRBJ1-5, with D possibly being TRBD1 (6 bases). Germline assignment: CDR1 ENHRY and CDR2 SYGVKD. The ends were cut back, 7 bases at V and 4 bases at J, with 11 bases in the middle. The CDR3 extends over 13 amino acids. The CDR3 reads CAINDRKNQPQHF. The DNA of the CDR3 is TGTGCCATCAACGACAGGAAAAATCAGCCCCAGCATTTT.

Remarks on this clone: The junction departs from the called germline gene at one end, perhaps through a read error. The chain recombines TRBV7-7 with TRBJ2-7; possibly TRBD1 or TRBD2 for D (6 bases each). The CDR3 totals 13 residues. The germline V gene has CDR1 SSHAT and CDR2 FNYEAQ (reference sequence). The CDR3 bases are TGTGCTAGCAGCTTAGGGGGAGGCTACGAGCAGTACTTC. This gives the protein CASSLGGGYEQYF.

This chain links TRBV1 with TRBJ2-7; no DNA check was done on the table's D call, TRBD1. TRBV1 has pseudogene status. The CDR3 contains 16 residues. CDR3 DNA: TGCACCAGCAGCCAAGTTGGACAGGATCTTCCCTACGAGCAGTACTTC. Its translation is CTSSQVGQDLPYEQYF.

In this sample, this clone turned up once. This sequence joins TRBV5-4 and TRBJ2-5; possibly TRBD1 for D (5 bases). This CDR3 spans 15 amino acids. Germline loops: CDR1 SGHNT, CDR2 YYREEE (reference sequence). V was cut by 4 bases and J by 5 bases, with 18 bases left in between. Here the CDR3 DNA reads TGTGCCAGCAGCATTGGGAAGGGGCGGTCGGAGACCCAGTACTTC. Protein: CASSIGKGRSETQYF.

The chain couples TRBV19 to TRBJ2-1; 7 bases agree with TRBD2. Germline V CDR1 and CDR2: LNHDA, SQIVND (reference sequence). The length of the CDR3 is 16 residues. V shed 6 bases, J shed 7 bases, and the junction held 15 bases outside the gene matches. Here the CDR3 reads CASRPPELAMGNEQFF. The CDR3 nucleotides are TGTGCCAGTAGGCCGCCGGAACTAGCGATGGGGAATGAGCAGTTCTTC.

This chain joins TRBV9 and TRBJ1-1; 9 nucleotides line up with TRBD1. Losses at the gene ends were 1 base for V and 1 base for J; bases not matched to a gene: 2. The germline V gene encodes CDR1 SGDLS and CDR2 YYNGEE. CDR3 length: 15 residues. The CDR3 protein is CASSVSGQGNTEAFF. The DNA for the CDR3 is TGTGCCAGCAGCGTATCGGGACAGGGGAACACTGAAGCTTTCTTT.

There are a few counts of this clone. The gene calls are TRBV7-9 and TRBJ2-7; no definite D call. The CDR3 is 13 amino acids. V dropped 5 bases and J dropped 7 bases, with 15 bases sitting between them. The germline CDR1 and CDR2 sequences are SEHNR and FQNEAQ (reference sequence). The CDR3 nucleotides are TGTGCCAGCAGCGCACTTGGCGGAGCGGAGCAGTACTTC. Translated, it gives CASSALGGAEQYF.

This chain uses TRBV15 with TRBJ2-2; D may be TRBD2 (6 bases). The CDR3 is made up of 15 amino acids. V lost 6 bases to trimming and J lost 4 bases, with 15 bases between them. Germline V lookup: CDR1 LNHNV, CDR2 YYDKDF (reference sequence). The CDR3 loop reads CATRQSRGSTGELFF. In nucleotides, the CDR3 is TGTGCCACCAGGCAATCCCGGGGGAGCACCGGGGAGCTGTTTTTT.

V is TRBV4-1 and J is TRBJ2-2, with D uncertain. The germline CDR1 and CDR2 sequences are MGHRA and YSYEKL. V was cut by 2 bases and J by 10 bases, with 11 bases left in between. This CDR3 has 13 amino acids. The CDR3 sequence: CASSQTQWMELFF. The DNA of the CDR3 is TGCGCCAGCAGCCAAACACAGTGGATGGAGCTGTTTTTT.

The rearrangement uses TRBV6-6 and TRBJ2-4, with unresolved D. The CDR3 runs to 15 residues. V was pared by 0 bases and J by 15 bases, with 21 bases between. Germline CDR1 MNHNY, CDR2 SVGAGI (reference sequence). The CDR3 is CASSYSSDTRLSVYF. CDR3 nucleotides: TGTGCCAGCAGTTACTCTTCAGACACTCGGTTATCGGTGTACTTC.

This clone was recorded only once. The chain employs TRBV6-6 and TRBJ1-2; 8 bases align to TRBD1. Germline-derived CDR1 and CDR2 are MNHNY and SVGAGI (reference sequence). The CDR3 runs 15 residues. V lost 2 bases, J lost 3 bases, and 5 bases stayed unmatched. The CDR3 region has the DNA TGTGCCAGCAGTTACACACAGGGGGGAGACTATGGCTACACCTTC. Its translation is CASSYTQGGDYGYTF.

The rearrangement uses TRBV19 and TRBJ1-2; D gene ambiguous. The ends were cut back, 3 bases at V and 8 bases at J, with 13 bases in the middle. Per germline, CDR1 LNHDA and CDR2 SQIVND (reference sequence). This CDR3 comprises 13 residues. The CDR3 DNA reads TGTGCCAGTAGTATGAGGCAAGCTAGAGGCTACACCTTC. This gives the protein CASSMRQARGYTF.

This clone has just one count. The chain recombines TRBV30 with TRBJ1-2; weak D call: TRBD1 (6 bases). Per the germline V gene, CDR1 is GTSNPN and CDR2 is SVGIG (reference sequence). The CDR3 has 15 amino acids. Deletions cut 4 bases from V and 1 base from J, with 16 bases between. CDR3 loop: CAWITGRSYNYGYTF. In nucleotides, the CDR3 is TGTGCCTGGATTACAGGGCGCTCTTATAACTATGGCTACACCTTC.

This clone came up once. Different DNA sequences within this sample yield the same CDR3. The chain joins TRBV4-1 to TRBJ2-2, with D unclear. This CDR3 is built from 14 residues. Germline CDR1 is MGHRA and CDR2 is YSYEKL. Trimming shortened V by 0 bases and J by 6 bases, and 8 bases separated the two germline ends. CDR3 nucleotides: TGCGCCAGCAGCCAAGATCGCGGTCCCGGGGAGCTGTTTTTT. Protein product: CASSQDRGPGELFF.

This sequence joins TRBV6-1 and TRBJ2-1; D gene ambiguous. V lost 0 bases, J lost 9 bases, and 12 bases lay in between. The CDR3 loop spans 14 amino acids. In germline, CDR1 is MNHNS, CDR2 SASEGT. Written as DNA, the CDR3 is TGTGCCAGCAGTGAAGCGCTTAGCTTCAGTGAGCAGTTCTTC. It yields the protein CASSEALSFSEQFF.

This clone is a singleton in its sample. This sequence joins TRBV5-8 and TRBJ2-5; a possible D gene is TRBD2 (7 bases). V lost 4 bases, J lost 4 bases, and 20 bases lay in between. The length of the CDR3 is 16 residues. Germline values: CDR1 SGHTS, CDR2 YDEGEE. CDR3 in DNA: TGTGCCAGCAGCCCAGCGGGACATGAGATTAGAGAGACCCAGTACTTC. Protein product: CASSPAGHEIRETQYF. Filled out from reference TRBV5-8 and TRBJ2-5, the complete variable domain reads EAGVTQSPTHLIKTRGQQATLRCSPISGHTSVYWYQQALGLGLQFLLWYDEGEERNRGNFPPRFSGRQFPNYSSELNVNALELEDSALYLCASSPAGHEIRETQYFGPGTRLLVL.

This sequence joins TRBV5-5 and TRBJ1-6, with D unclear. This CDR3 is built from 12 residues. CDR1 SGHKS and CDR2 YYEKEE come from the germline V gene (reference sequence). V lost 0 bases to trimming and J lost 14 bases, with 9 bases between them. CDR3 sequence (DNA): TGTGCCAGCAGCTTGGACAATTTTTCCCTCCACTTT. Translated: CASSLDNFSLHF.

The J gene is TRBJ2-3, the V gene TRBV9; no reliable D call. The V end lost 0 bases, the J end lost 4 bases, and 6 bases lay between the germline ends. Germline V gene data show CDR1 as SGDLS and CDR2 as YYNGEE. The CDR3 is 13 amino acids. Here the CDR3 DNA reads TGTGCCAGCAGCGTAGCAACGGCAGATACGCAGTATTTT. It is translated as CASSVATADTQYF.